This TCR beta chain stems from a study of T-cell reconstitution after alpha-beta-depleted transplantation in children. Study findings and constraints: Expanded clones from the graft, numbering several hundred, reportedly supplied alpha-beta T cells about two months after transplant.

Unique molecular identifiers were built into the TCRbeta library. TCRdb fed the PCR reads into MiXCR, producing one record per CDR3 protein. The sample consists of some 550,000 distinct CDR3 sequences, more than 20% of them appearing once. This clonotype has more than one count but fewer than ten. The antigen is undetermined. The sequence derives from a boy under two years old who had a stem cell transplant for acute myeloid leukemia, so the T cells may come from the graft donor. Material: PBMCs, mostly from graft donor cells, obtained 360 days after TCRalphabeta/CD19-depleted stem cell transplant.

The CDR3 here is CASSLETGGNQPQHF. The DNA for the CDR3 is TGTGCCAGCAGTTTAGAGACAGGAGGGAATCAGCCCCAGCATTTT. This chain links TRBV12-3 or TRBV12-4 with TRBJ1-5; the D gene is possibly TRBD1 (6 bases). There are 15 residues in the CDR3. V was pared by 1 base and J by 4 bases, with 11 bases between.